The sequence of this T cell receptor (beta chain) was determined in a study of a mutant IDH1 vaccine in newly diagnosed glioma. This clone has more than one count but fewer than ten. Its antigen is not identified. Time point specified: week 47, end of study. Vaccination comprised doses that each held 300 ug of mutant IDH1 20-mer peptide, plus topical imiquimod. Tumors from donors were new WHO grade 3 or 4 IDH1-mutant astrocytomas with ATRX loss. Sequencing was performed with immunoSEQ multiplex PCR; in TCRdb, only in-frame clones are kept and a portion is missing. This repertoire shows 90,000 to 100,000 clones, over 85% found once; its top ten account for 0.6% to 0.95%. Germline lookup yields CDR1 MRHNA and CDR2 SNTAGT. The CDR3 is 19 amino acids. Trimming removed 6 bases from V and 0 bases from J, with 24 bases in between.

The specimen was PBMCs, collected from a glioma patient whose treatment included an IDH1 peptide vaccine. V usage is TRBV6-4 and J usage is TRBJ2-4; possibly TRBD2 for D (5 bases). This TCR came from a woman between 50 and 59 years old with glioma. CDR3 bases: TGTGCCAGCAGGGTGGTTAGCGACATACCTTCAGTAGCCAAAAACATTCAGTACTTC. This translates into CASRVVSDIPSVAKNIQYF.